These 17 T cell receptor beta chains were sequenced from one sample in a study of regulatory T cells in long-lasting Graves disease (dated by TCRdb to the early 2020s). The method behind the library was multiplex PCR. These reads were obtained on an Illumina HiSeq 4000. TCR beta libraries were built with iRepertoire HTBI primers and Arm-PCR amplification of CDR3 regions. TCRdb passed the public sequencing reads through fastp at Q25 and MiXCR, retaining productive beta sequences. Each entry merges the rows of one CDR3 protein and shows their most common DNA and genes. This sample lists a few hundred thousand distinct CDR3 sequences; 21% were detected once. Together, the top ten hold approximately 15% of the sample. In light of the paper, this sample's time point label describes: persistent/refractory GD, antithyroid drugs over 5 years with positive TRAb. RNA was extracted from PBMCs in TRIzol for both TCR sequencing and RNA sequencing.

The specimen was peripheral blood mononuclear cells (PBMCs), collected when the disease was refractory, from a patient treated with antithyroid drugs. These receptor sequences come from a female donor with Graves disease.

V is TRBV20-1 and J is TRBJ2-1, with TRBD2 matching over 8 bases. Germline values: CDR1 DFQATT, CDR2 SNEGSKA (reference sequence). The ends lost 3 bases at V and 9 bases at J; junction bases unmatched: 13. The CDR3 extends over 15 amino acids. CDR3 sequence (DNA): TGCAGTGCTAGCCCCGGTAGCGGGACTCGTATTGAGCAGTTCTTC. Amino acid sequence: CSASPGSGTRIEQFF.

This clonotype was observed at least ten times. This sequence joins TRBV20-1 and TRBJ2-7; 12 positions match TRBD2. The CDR3 totals 15 residues. V gave up 6 bases and J gave up 0 bases; unmatched junction bases: 6. CDR1 and CDR2 from the germline V gene are DFQATT and SNEGSKA (reference sequence). In DNA, the CDR3 is TGCAGTGCCCCCGGGACTAGCGGGCTCTCCTACGAGCAGTACTTC. Its translation is CSAPGTSGLSYEQYF.

This clonotype was counted ten times or more. V gene TRBV6-5 combines with J gene TRBJ1-2; D is unclear. CDR1 is MNHEY, CDR2 SVGAGI, per germline. The V end was cut by 0 bases, the J end by 7 bases, with 12 bases between. There are 14 residues in the CDR3. The CDR3 sequence: CASSYSWGGTGYTF. For the CDR3, the DNA is TGTGCCAGCAGTTACTCCTGGGGAGGTACTGGCTACACCTTC.

Details on this clonotype: A junction boundary mismatches the germline segment, possibly from a read error. The chain links TRBV11-2 to TRBJ2-5, with D tentatively TRBD2 (6 bases). Germline values: CDR1 SGHAT, CDR2 FQNNGV. The CDR3 contains 16 residues. The CDR3 DNA is TGCGCCAGCAGCCGAAATACCGGGACTGAACAAGAGACCCAGTACTTC. Its translation is CASSRNTGTEQETQYF. Full variable domain (remainder filled in from reference TRBV11-2 and TRBJ2-5): EAGVAQSPRYKIIEKRQSVAFWCNPISGHATLYWYQQILGQGPKLLIQFQNNGVVDDSQLPKDRFSAERLKGVDSTLKIQPAKLEDSAVYLCASSRNTGTEQETQYFGPGTRLLVL.

This clonotype was counted many times. The V call is TRBV2, the J call TRBJ2-5; TRBD2 agrees at 12 bases. Per the germline V gene, CDR1 is SNHLY and CDR2 is FYNNEI. This CDR3 spans 14 amino acids. Trimming removed 4 bases from V and 4 bases from J; junction bases left unmatched: 1. CDR3 DNA: TGTGCCAGCAGTGGGGGACTAGCGGGAGAGACCCAGTACTTC. This sequence encodes CASSGGLAGETQYF.

The chain carries TRBV29-1 and TRBJ1-2; 9 nucleotides align to TRBD1. The CDR3 consists of 14 residues. Germline-derived CDR1 and CDR2 are SQVTM and ANQGSEA. Germline trimming cut 2 bases from V and 7 bases from J; bases unmatched to any gene: 8. The CDR3 region has the DNA TGCAGCGTTGAAACACAACAGGGGGCGGGTGGCTACACCTTC. Its protein product is CSVETQQGAGGYTF.

Many counts were recorded for this clonotype. The chain has TRBV28 and TRBJ2-2, with 7 bases fitting TRBD1. Germline V gene sequence: CDR1 MDHEN, CDR2 SYDVKM. After removal of 4 bases from V and 5 bases from J, the junction contained 10 bases not matched to a gene. The CDR3 totals 16 residues. The DNA for the CDR3 is TGTGCCAGCAGTTCCGGCGACAGGGCGTGGACCGGGGAGCTGTTTTTT. Protein sequence: CASSSGDRAWTGELFF. The full variable domain, its missing parts supplied by reference TRBV28 and TRBJ2-2, is DVKVTQSSRYLVKRTGEKVFLECVQDMDHENMFWYRQDPGLGLRLIYFSYDVKMKEKGDIPEGYSVSREKKERFSLILESASTNQTSMYLCASSSGDRAWTGELFFGEGSRLTVL.

This clonotype was observed at least ten times. The junction departs from the called germline gene at one end, perhaps through a read error. The V and J genes are TRBV5-1 and TRBJ1-2; tentatively, D is TRBD1 (6 bases). CDR3 length: 14 amino acids. CDR1 SGHRS and CDR2 YFSETQ come from the germline V gene. The CDR3 bases are TGTGCCAGCAGCTTGCAGGACAGCATCTATGGCTACACCTTC. Translation gives CASSLQDSIYGYTF.

This clonotype was recorded many times. The CDR3 sequence is CATSRAGLGSNQPQHF. CDR3 coding DNA: TGTGCCACCAGCAGAGCAGGGTTAGGAAGCAATCAGCCCCAGCATTTT. The chain recombines TRBV15 with TRBJ1-5, with a possible D match to TRBD1 (5 bases). This CDR3 is built from 16 residues. Per germline, CDR1 LNHNV and CDR2 YYDKDF (reference sequence). Trimming stripped 1 base from V and 1 base from J, with 11 bases between.

This clonotype was recorded at least ten times. This chain links TRBV27 with TRBJ2-5, with 7 nucleotides matching TRBD2. Germline assignment: CDR1 MNHEY and CDR2 SMNVEV (reference sequence). V lost 5 bases to trimming and J lost 4 bases; unmatched junction nucleotides: 13. This CDR3 is built from 16 residues. CDR3 sequence reads: CASSPFMGGEGETQYF. The CDR3 DNA sequence: TGTGCCAGCAGTCCGTTTATGGGAGGGGAGGGAGAGACCCAGTACTTC.

This clonotype occurred many times. CDR3 region: CSVEVGQGAGEQYF. The CDR3 nucleotides read TGCAGCGTTGAAGTGGGACAGGGGGCAGGAGAGCAGTACTTC. The rearrangement joins TRBV29-1 to TRBJ2-7, with 12 bases matching TRBD1. The germline V gene has CDR1 SQVTM and CDR2 ANQGSEA. V trimming: 1 base; J trimming: 7 bases; junction bases outside the gene matches: 5. This CDR3 spans 14 amino acids.

This chain links TRBV25-1 with TRBJ1-3; perhaps TRBD1 as D (5 bases). The germline V and J ends were trimmed by 2 bases and 5 bases, with 16 bases remaining between them. Per germline, CDR1 MGHDK and CDR2 SYGVNS. The CDR3 totals 16 residues. The CDR3 DNA sequence: TGTGCCAGCAGTGAAACCCGGGGCGCCGGCAGAAACACCATATATTTT. Translated: CASSETRGAGRNTIYF.

This clonotype has only a few counts. The chain recombines TRBV4-1 with TRBJ2-7; D not certain. Germline loops: CDR1 MGHRA, CDR2 YSYEKL. The CDR3 spans 14 residues. Trimming shortened V by 4 bases and J by 2 bases, and 12 bases separated the two germline ends. CDR3 loop: CASSPSATTYEQYF. The CDR3 DNA reads TGCGCCAGCAGCCCCTCGGCCACCACCTACGAGCAGTACTTC.

This clonotype appeared many times. The V and J genes are TRBV28 and TRBJ2-7, with a tentative D call TRBD1 (6 bases). This CDR3 comprises 11 residues. CDR1 and CDR2 from the germline V gene are MDHEN and SYDVKM. Trimming removed 5 bases at V and 7 bases at J, with 9 bases between. The CDR3 DNA sequence: TGTGCCAGCAGTCCCACAGGGGAGCAGTACTTC. Amino acids: CASSPTGEQYF.

This clonotype was seen once. Since the CDR3 does not end with the conserved phenylalanine or tryptophan, this likely comes from a read error. The chain joins TRBV7-8 to TRBJ2-7; TRBD1 might be the D (6 bases). Per germline, CDR1 SGHVS and CDR2 FQNEAQ. V lost 5 bases to trimming and J lost 0 bases, with 11 bases between them. This CDR3 is 14 amino acids long. The CDR3 DNA follows: TGTGCCAGCAGCCCTCGGGACAACTCCTACGAGCAGTACCTC. This codes for CASSPRDNSYEQYL.

The CDR3 region is CSARQTANTGELFF. Written as DNA, the CDR3 is TGCAGTGCTAGACAGACGGCGAACACCGGGGAGCTGTTTTTT. The rearrangement links TRBV20-1 to TRBJ2-2; no firm D call. V was cut by 2 bases and J by 0 bases, with 7 bases left in between. This CDR3 region has 14 residues. Germline V gene sequence: CDR1 DFQATT, CDR2 SNEGSKA (reference sequence).

The chain combines TRBV6-1 with TRBJ2-1; unclear D gene. This CDR3 has 13 residues. V dropped 6 bases and J dropped 4 bases, with 10 bases sitting between them. The germline V gene has CDR1 MNHNS and CDR2 SASEGT. The CDR3 bases are TGTGCCAGCAGGAATGACAATTACAATGAGCAGTTCTTC. Translating it yields CASRNDNYNEQFF.